The 9 T cell receptor beta chains listed next were all sequenced from one sample in a study of identifying expanded T cells in peripheral blood. Measured with immunoSEQ multiplex PCR; TCRdb has only the in-frame clones, and not every one. This table has approximately 120,000 clones, around 89% appearing once. Sequenced sample: blood. The receptors come from a person between 18 and 69 years old in good health.

This clone was seen a single time. The chain carries TRBV18 and TRBJ1-4; no reliable D call. Trimming took 6 bases from V and 5 from J, leaving 13 bases between them. This CDR3 is 14 amino acids long. Germline CDR1 reads KGHSH; CDR2 reads LQKENI. The CDR3 loop reads CASSVGRWNEKLFF. The CDR3 DNA is TGTGCCAGCTCGGTGGGCAGGTGGAATGAAAAACTGTTTTTT.

The chain uses TRBV5-5 and TRBJ2-7, with 8 bases identical to TRBD1. The junction had 9 bases not matched to a gene; V was cut back by 6 bases and J by 1 base. This CDR3 comprises 15 residues. Germline V gives CDR1 SGHKS, CDR2 YYEKEE (reference sequence). CDR3 sequence: CASKPRDRSSYEQYF. Written as DNA, the CDR3 is TGTGCCAGCAAGCCCAGGGACAGGTCGTCCTACGAGCAGTACTTC.

J is TRBJ2-2 and V is TRBV5-6; 7 nucleotides agree with TRBD2. CDR3 length: 15 amino acids. Germline CDR1 is SGHDT and CDR2 is YYEEEE. Losses at the gene ends were 0 bases for V and 5 bases for J; bases not matched to a gene: 4. The CDR3 loop is CASSLGLAGTGELFF. In DNA, the CDR3 is TGTGCCAGCAGCTTGGGACTAGCAGGTACCGGGGAGCTGTTTTTT.

This clone was counted once. The chain joins TRBV4-1 to TRBJ2-2; no reliable D call. The CDR3 covers 15 residues. Germline V gives CDR1 MGHRA, CDR2 YSYEKL. The ends were cut back, 4 bases at V and 5 bases at J, with 14 bases in the middle. The CDR3 DNA reads TGCGCCAGCAGCCTCGACACCCCCAGAACCGGGGAGCTGTTTTTT. Translated, it gives CASSLDTPRTGELFF.

The rearrangement joins TRBV5-1 to TRBJ1-6; TRBD1 matches at 12 bases. V shed 5 bases, J shed 10 bases, and the junction held 16 bases outside the gene matches. The CDR3 covers 18 residues. Germline lookup yields CDR1 SGHRS and CDR2 YFSETQ. The CDR3: CASSLLGQGAPGRSPLHF. The DNA of the CDR3 is TGCGCCAGCAGTCTCTTGGGACAGGGGGCTCCGGGTCGCTCACCCCTCCACTTT.

The CDR3 coding sequence is TGCGCCAGCAGCCATCTTCGGATGGGAGGTGAAGCTTTCTTT. It is translated as CASSHLRMGGEAFF. The chain carries TRBV4-3 and TRBJ1-1; no clear D. This CDR3 has 14 residues. V lost 3 bases to trimming and J lost 7 bases, with 15 bases between them. CDR1 and CDR2 from the germline V gene are LGHNA and YSLEER.

The V and J genes are TRBV4-2 and TRBJ1-1; D not certain. V lost 0 bases, J lost 1 base, and 12 bases lay in between. The CDR3 loop spans 16 amino acids. CDR1 and CDR2 (germline): LGHNA, YNFKEQ. The CDR3 here is CASSQDKVTGNTEAFF. The CDR3 region has the DNA TGTGCCAGCAGCCAAGATAAGGTGACCGGGAACACTGAAGCTTTCTTT.

V usage is TRBV19 and J usage is TRBJ1-4; D is unclear. Looked up from germline, CDR1 is LNHDA and CDR2 is SQIVND (reference sequence). There are 15 residues in the CDR3. V shed 3 bases and J shed 4 bases, with 12 bases lying between them. The CDR3 DNA follows: TGTGCCAGTAGTATGCCCAACAATCTTAATGAAAAACTGTTTTTT. It translates to CASSMPNNLNEKLFF.

The chain carries TRBV6-6 and TRBJ1-2; no clear D gene. The CDR3 extends over 15 amino acids. CDR1 and CDR2 (germline): MNHNY, SVGAGI (reference sequence). The V end lost 2 bases, the J end lost 0 bases, and 10 bases lay between the germline ends. The CDR3 bases are TGTGCCAGCAGTTACGGTGGGAGCCCTAACTATGGCTACACCTTC. Translation gives CASSYGGSPNYGYTF.